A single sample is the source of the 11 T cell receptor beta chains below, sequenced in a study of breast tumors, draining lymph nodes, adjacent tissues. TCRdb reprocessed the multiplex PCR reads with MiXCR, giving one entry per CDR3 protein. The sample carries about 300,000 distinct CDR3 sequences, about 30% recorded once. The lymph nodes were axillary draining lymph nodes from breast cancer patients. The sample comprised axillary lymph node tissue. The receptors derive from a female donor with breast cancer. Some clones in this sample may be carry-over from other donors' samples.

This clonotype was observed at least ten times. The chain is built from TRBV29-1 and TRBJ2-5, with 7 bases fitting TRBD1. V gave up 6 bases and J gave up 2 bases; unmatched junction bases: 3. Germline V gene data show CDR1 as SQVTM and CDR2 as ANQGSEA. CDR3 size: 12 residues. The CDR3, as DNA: TGCAGCGTCCACAGGGGACAAGAGACCCAGTACTTC. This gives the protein CSVHRGQETQYF.

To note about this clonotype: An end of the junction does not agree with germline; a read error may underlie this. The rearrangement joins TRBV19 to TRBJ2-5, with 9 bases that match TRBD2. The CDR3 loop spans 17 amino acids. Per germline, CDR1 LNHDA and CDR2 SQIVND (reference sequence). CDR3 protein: CASSMDPAGGSQETQHF. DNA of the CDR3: TGTGCCAGTAGTATGGATCCAGCGGGAGGTTCCCAAGAGACCCAGCACTTC. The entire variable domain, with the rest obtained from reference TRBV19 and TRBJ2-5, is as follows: DGGITQSPKYLFRKEGQNVTLSCEQNLNHDAMYWYRQDPGQGLRLIYYSQIVNDFQKGDIAEGYSVSREKKESFPLTVTSAQKNPTAFYLCASSMDPAGGSQETQHFGPGTRLLVL.

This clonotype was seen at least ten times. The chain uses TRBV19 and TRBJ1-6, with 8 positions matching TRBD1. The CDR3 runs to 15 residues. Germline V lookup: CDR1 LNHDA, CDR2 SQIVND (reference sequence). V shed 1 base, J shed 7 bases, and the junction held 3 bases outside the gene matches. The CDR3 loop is CASSIVAGGNSPLHF. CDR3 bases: TGTGCCAGTAGTATAGTGGCAGGGGGCAATTCACCCCTCCACTTT.

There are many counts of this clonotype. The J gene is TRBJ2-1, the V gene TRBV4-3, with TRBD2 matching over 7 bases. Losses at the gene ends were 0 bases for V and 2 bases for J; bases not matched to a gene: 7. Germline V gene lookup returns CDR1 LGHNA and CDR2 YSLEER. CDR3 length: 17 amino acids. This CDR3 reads CASSQDFRDYPYNEQFF. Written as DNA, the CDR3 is TGCGCCAGCAGCCAAGATTTCCGGGACTACCCCTACAATGAGCAGTTCTTC.

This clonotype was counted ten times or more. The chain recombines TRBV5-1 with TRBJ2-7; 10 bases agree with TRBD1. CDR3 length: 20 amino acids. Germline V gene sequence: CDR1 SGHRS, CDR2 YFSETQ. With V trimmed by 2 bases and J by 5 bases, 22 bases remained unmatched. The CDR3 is CASSLTRQGALTRGANEQYF. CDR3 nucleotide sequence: TGCGCCAGCAGCTTAACCCGACAGGGGGCCCTTACCCGAGGGGCCAACGAGCAGTACTTC.

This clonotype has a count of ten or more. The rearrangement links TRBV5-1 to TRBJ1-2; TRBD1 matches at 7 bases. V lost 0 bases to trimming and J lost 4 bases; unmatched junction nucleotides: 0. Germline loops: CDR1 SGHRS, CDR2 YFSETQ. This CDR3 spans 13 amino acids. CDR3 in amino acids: CASSLDRGYGYTF. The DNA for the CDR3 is TGCGCCAGCAGCTTGGACAGGGGCTATGGCTACACCTTC.

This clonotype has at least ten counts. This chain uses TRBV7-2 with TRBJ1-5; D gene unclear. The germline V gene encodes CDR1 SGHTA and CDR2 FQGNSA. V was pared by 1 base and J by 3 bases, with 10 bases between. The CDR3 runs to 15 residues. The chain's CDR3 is CASSLDLQLNQPQHF. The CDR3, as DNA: TGTGCCAGCAGCTTAGATCTACAGCTCAATCAGCCCCAGCATTTT. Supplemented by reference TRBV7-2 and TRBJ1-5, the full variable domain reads GAGVSQSPSNKVTEKGKDVELRCDPISGHTALYWYRQSLGQGLEFLIYFQGNSAPDKSGLPSDRFSAERTGGSVSTLTIQRTQQEDSAVYLCASSLDLQLNQPQHFGDGTRLSIL.

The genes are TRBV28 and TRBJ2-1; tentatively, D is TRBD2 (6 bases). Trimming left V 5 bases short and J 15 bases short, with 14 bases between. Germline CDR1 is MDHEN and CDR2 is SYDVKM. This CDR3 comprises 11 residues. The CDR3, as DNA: TGTGCCAGCAGTAGGCCAGCGGGTAGGTTCTTC. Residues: CASSRPAGRFF.

CDR3 DNA: TGTGCCAGCAGCTTAGCCGCAGGGGGAGGAAATGAAAAACTGTTTTTT. Protein product: CASSLAAGGGNEKLFF. The chain has TRBV7-6 and TRBJ1-4; TRBD1 aligns across 7 bases. This CDR3 is built from 16 residues. The junction had 6 bases not matched to a gene; V was cut back by 0 bases and J by 5 bases. The germline V gene encodes CDR1 SGHVS and CDR2 FNYEAQ.

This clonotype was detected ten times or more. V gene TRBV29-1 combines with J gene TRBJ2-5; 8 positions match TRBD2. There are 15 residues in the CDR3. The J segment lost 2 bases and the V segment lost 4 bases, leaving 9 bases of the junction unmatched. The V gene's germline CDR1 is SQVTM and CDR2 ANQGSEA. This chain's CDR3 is CSVAAGGPQQETQYF. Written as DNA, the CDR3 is TGCAGCGTTGCGGCGGGAGGCCCCCAACAAGAGACCCAGTACTTC.

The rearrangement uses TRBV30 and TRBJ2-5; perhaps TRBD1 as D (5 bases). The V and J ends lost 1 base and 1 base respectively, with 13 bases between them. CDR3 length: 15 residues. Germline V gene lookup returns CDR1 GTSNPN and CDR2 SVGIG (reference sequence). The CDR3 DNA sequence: TGTGCCTGGAGTGGAGCAGGGATTTTCCAAGAGACCCAGTACTTC. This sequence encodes CAWSGAGIFQETQYF.